This is a list of T cell receptor beta chains from one sample in a study of T cell repertoires in cytomegalovirus infection. No antigen is known for these receptors. Using its own MiXCR run on the reads, TCRdb lists one record per CDR3 protein. Seen here are some 920,000 distinct CDR3 sequences, about a third observed once, and the top ten hold roughly 13%. This material consisted of cultured CD8+ T cells from PBMCs, taken from culture after CMV antigen stimulation. The receptor source for this set is a human donor in good health (CMV status not recorded). Some clones in this sample may be carry-over from other donors' samples. CDR3s include the opening cysteine and the closing phenylalanine or tryptophan. Each record gives: D gene, clone size, CDR3 length, V gene, J gene, CDR3 DNA, CDR3 protein. The D gene is left open where the match is weak. A clone size is listed for some rows: how often the clone was seen (once, few, many), or a class if it is expanded.

NA,NA,12,TRBV12-3/TRBV12-4,TRBJ1-1,TGTGCCAGCAGTTTAGGGGTTTGGGTAACTTTCTTT,CASSLGVWVTFF
NA,few,13,TRBV2,TRBJ1-4,TGTGCCAGCAGTGTACAGAGTTTCGGCAAACTGTTTTTT,CASSVQSFGKLFF
TRBD2,NA,16,TRBV6-5,TRBJ2-1,TGTGCCAGCAGTGGGACTAGCGGGGGGATCTACAATGAGCAGTTCTTC,CASSGTSGGIYNEQFF
NA,few,13,TRBV27,TRBJ2-5,TGTGCCAGCAGTTGGTCGGGTATGGAGACCCAGTACTTC,CASSWSGMETQYF
NA,NA,13,TRBV29-1,TRBJ1-2,TGCAGCGTTGAAGAGTCACCAGGGTATGGCTACACCTTC,CSVEESPGYGYTF
NA,many,18,TRBV7-3,TRBJ2-2,TGTGCCAGCAGCTTAACGGGGGCAAACCCAAGGTTACTCGGGGAGCTGTTTTTT,CASSLTGANPRLLGELFF
NA,NA,16,TRBV7-9,TRBJ2-7,TGTGCCAGCAGCTGGGACTTCGGTGAGAGCTCCTACGAGCAGTACTTC,CASSWDFGESSYEQYF
NA,few,15,TRBV6-5,TRBJ2-3,TGTGCCAGCAGTTACGACCAAGCCTCCACAGATACGCAGTATTTT,CASSYDQASTDTQYF
NA,NA,14,TRBV2,TRBJ1-2,TGTGCCAGCAGTGAAGGACAGGCACCCTATGGCTACACCTTC,CASSEGQAPYGYTF
TRBD2,NA,16,TRBV7-6,TRBJ2-1,TGTGCCAGCAGCTTAGTTCTAGCGGGGAGCAAAAATGAGCAGTTCTTC,CASSLVLAGSKNEQFF
NA,NA,13,TRBV20-1,TRBJ1-2,TGCAGTGCTAGGGGATTACAGGACTATGGCTACACCTTC,CSARGLQDYGYTF
NA,NA,15,TRBV7-9,TRBJ1-1,TGTGCCAGCAGCCAACACGTGACAAGTAGGGCTGAAGCTTTCTTT,CASSQHVTSRAEAFF
TRBD1,few,16,TRBV6-1,TRBJ2-3,TGTGCCAGCAGCGATCGGACAGGCTCCAGCACAGATACGCAGTATTTT,CASSDRTGSSTDTQYF
NA,many,11,TRBV7-6,TRBJ2-1,TGTGCCAGCAGTCAAGCACAAGAGCAGTTCTTC,CASSQAQEQFF
NA,NA,13,TRBV6-2/TRBV6-3,TRBJ1-6,TGTGCCAGCAGTTACTCAGCGAATTCACCCCTCCACTTT,CASSYSANSPLHF
NA,NA,16,TRBV7-6,TRBJ1-4,TGTGCCAGCAGCTTAGCGGGAGGGCAGTGGCGTGAAAAACTGTTTTTT,CASSLAGGQWREKLFF
NA,NA,10,TRBV6-6,TRBJ2-7,TGTGCCAGTTACAGCTACGAGCAGTACTTC,CASYSYEQYF
NA,NA,15,TRBV9,TRBJ2-1,TGTGCCAGCAGCCCATACATGTTGTCCTACAATGAGCAGTTCTTC,CASSPYMLSYNEQFF
NA,few,18,TRBV7-6,TRBJ1-4,TGTGCCAGCAGCTTAGCGCCCCTCGGCGGGTTTGGCACTGAAAAACTGTTTTTT,CASSLAPLGGFGTEKLFF
NA,few,13,TRBV7-9,TRBJ2-1,TGTGCCAGCAGCTTAGGGAAGGGCGATGAGCAGTTCTTC,CASSLGKGDEQFF
NA,NA,13,TRBV7-9,TRBJ2-1,TGTGCCAGCAGTCAGACTAGGGGCGATGAGCAGTTCTTC,CASSQTRGDEQFF
TRBD1,NA,19,TRBV6-2/TRBV6-3,TRBJ1-1,TGTGCCAGCACCTACGGACAGGGGGAAGCGGTTTTCTTCGACACTGAAGCTTTCTTT,CASTYGQGEAVFFDTEAFF